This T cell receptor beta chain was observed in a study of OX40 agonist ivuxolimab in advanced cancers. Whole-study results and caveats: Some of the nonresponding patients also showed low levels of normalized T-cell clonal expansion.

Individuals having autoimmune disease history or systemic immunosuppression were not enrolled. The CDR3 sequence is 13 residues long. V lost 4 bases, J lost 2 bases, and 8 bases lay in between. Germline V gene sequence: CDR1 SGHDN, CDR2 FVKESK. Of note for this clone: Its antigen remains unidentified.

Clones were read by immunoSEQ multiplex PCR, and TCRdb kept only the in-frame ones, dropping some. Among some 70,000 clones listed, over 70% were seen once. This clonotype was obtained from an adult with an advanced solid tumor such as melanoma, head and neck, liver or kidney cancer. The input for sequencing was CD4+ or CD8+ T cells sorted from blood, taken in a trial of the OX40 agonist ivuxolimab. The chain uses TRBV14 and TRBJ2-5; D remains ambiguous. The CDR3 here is CASSRYRQETQYF. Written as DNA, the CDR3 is TGTGCCAGCAGCCGTTACCGACAAGAGACCCAGTACTTC.